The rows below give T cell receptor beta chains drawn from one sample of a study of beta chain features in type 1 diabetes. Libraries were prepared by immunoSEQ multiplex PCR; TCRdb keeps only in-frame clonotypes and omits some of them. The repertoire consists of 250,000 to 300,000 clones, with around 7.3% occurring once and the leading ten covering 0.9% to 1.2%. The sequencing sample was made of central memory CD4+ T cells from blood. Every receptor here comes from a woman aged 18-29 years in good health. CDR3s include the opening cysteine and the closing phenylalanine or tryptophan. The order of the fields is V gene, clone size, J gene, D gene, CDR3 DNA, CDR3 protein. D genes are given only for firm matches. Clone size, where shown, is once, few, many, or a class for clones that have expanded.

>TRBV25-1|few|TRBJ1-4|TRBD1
TGTGCCAGCAGCGAAACCGGGACAGGGCAGGAAAAACTGTTTTTT
CASSETGTGQEKLFF
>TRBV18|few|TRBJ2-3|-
TGTGCCAGCTCACCACCTGGGGCAGATACGCAGTATTTT
CASSPPGADTQYF
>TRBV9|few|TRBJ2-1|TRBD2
TGTGCCAGCAGTGATCAGCGGGGGGGCCGGGATGAGCAGTTCTTC
CASSDQRGGRDEQFF
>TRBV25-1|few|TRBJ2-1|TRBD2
TGTGCCAGCAGTCCTAGCGGGGGCCTGGGGGATGAGCAGTTCTTC
CASSPSGGLGDEQFF
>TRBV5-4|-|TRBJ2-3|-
TGCGCCAGCAGCGTGAGATCCACAGATACGCAGTATTTT
CASSVRSTDTQYF
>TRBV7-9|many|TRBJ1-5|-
TGTGCCAGCAGCTTAGATTATCAGCCCCAGCATTTT
CASSLDYQPQHF
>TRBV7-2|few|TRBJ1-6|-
TGTGCCAGCAGCTTACAGGGTTATAATTCACCCCTCCACTTT
CASSLQGYNSPLHF
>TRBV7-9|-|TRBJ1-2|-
TGTGCCAGCAGCCCGGACGGAGAGATGTATGGCTACACCTTC
CASSPDGEMYGYTF
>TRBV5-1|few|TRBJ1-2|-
TGCGCCAGCAGCTTGGGAGTGAACCAGGGATCTTCGGAGGGCTACACCTTC
CASSLGVNQGSSEGYTF
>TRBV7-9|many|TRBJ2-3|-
TGTGCCAGCAGCTTAATCGGCGGGATGGATACGCAGTATTTT
CASSLIGGMDTQYF
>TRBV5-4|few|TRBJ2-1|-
TGTGCCAGCAGCGGACAGACTAGTTTTGAGCAGTTCTTC
CASSGQTSFEQFF
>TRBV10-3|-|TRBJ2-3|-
TGTGCCATCAGTGTTCAGGTATCAGATACGCAGTATTTT
CAISVQVSDTQYF
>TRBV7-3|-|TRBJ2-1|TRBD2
TGTGCCAGCAGCTTAATAGCGGGGAATGAGCAGTTCTTC
CASSLIAGNEQFF
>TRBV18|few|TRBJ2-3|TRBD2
TGTGCCAGCTCACCGTCCCTAGCGGCCACAGATACGCAGTATTTT
CASSPSLAATDTQYF
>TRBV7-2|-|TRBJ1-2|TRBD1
TGTGCCAGCACAAAGCAGACAGGGGCCCCCTATGGCTACACCTTC
CASTKQTGAPYGYTF
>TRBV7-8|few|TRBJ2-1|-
TGTGCCAGCAGATGGGGGCCCGACAATGAGCAGTTCTTC
CASRWGPDNEQFF
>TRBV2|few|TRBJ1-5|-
TGTGCCAGCAGTGAAGCTGGTCAGCCCCAGCATTTT
CASSEAGQPQHF
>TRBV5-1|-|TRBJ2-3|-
TGCGCCAGCAGCTTGGCTACAGCGTCCACAGATACGCAGTATTTT
CASSLATASTDTQYF
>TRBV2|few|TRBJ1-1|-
TGTGCCAGCAGGACAAGGGAGATCTTT
CASRTREIF
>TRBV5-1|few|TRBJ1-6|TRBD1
TGCGCCAGCAGCTTGGCACGTAGGACAGGGACGTCACCCCTCCACTTT
CASSLARRTGTSPLHF
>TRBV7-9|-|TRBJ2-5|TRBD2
TGTGCCAGCAGCCCACGGGAGGTCCAAGAGACCCAGTACTTC
CASSPREVQETQYF
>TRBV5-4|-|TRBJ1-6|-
TGTGCCAGCAGCTTTGGAGGAAAGGATTCACCCCTCCACTTT
CASSFGGKDSPLHF
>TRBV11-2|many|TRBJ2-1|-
TGTGCCAGCAGCTTAGATTTTAGAGCCTCCAGCTACAATGAGCAGTTCTTC
CASSLDFRASSYNEQFF
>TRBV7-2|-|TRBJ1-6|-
TGTGCCAGCAGCTTATCTGACACCTCTGGGTCACCCCTCCACTTT
CASSLSDTSGSPLHF
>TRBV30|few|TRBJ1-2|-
TGTGCCTGGAGTGCCCGGAGGGAGTGGGGCTACACCTTC
CAWSARREWGYTF
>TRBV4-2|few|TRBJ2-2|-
TGTGCCAGCAGCCAAGACGGGGGTTTCGGGGAGCTGTTTTTT
CASSQDGGFGELFF
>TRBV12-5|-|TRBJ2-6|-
TGTGCTAGTGCCGCGTCTGGGGCCAACGTCCTGACTTTC
CASAASGANVLTF
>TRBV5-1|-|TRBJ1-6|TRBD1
TGCGCCAGCAGACCCCAGACAGGGGGCGATTCACCCCTCCACTTT
CASRPQTGGDSPLHF
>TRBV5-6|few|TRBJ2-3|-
TGTGCCAGCAGCTTGAGCGGATCAGATACGCAGTATTTT
CASSLSGSDTQYF
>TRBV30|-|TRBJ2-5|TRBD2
TGTGCCTGGAGTGTACGCGGGAGGGCCAGGGAGACCCAGTACTTC
CAWSVRGRARETQYF
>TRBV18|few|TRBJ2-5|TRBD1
TGTGCCAGCTCACCGGGACAGGGCGGAGTTAAGGAGACCCAGTACTTC
CASSPGQGGVKETQYF
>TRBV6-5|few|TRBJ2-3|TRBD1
TGTGCCAGCAGAAGACAGGGCTCAAGCACAGATACGCAGTATTTT
CASRRQGSSTDTQYF
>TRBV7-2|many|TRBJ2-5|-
TGTGCCAGCAGCGCCACGTATACCCAGTACTTC
CASSATYTQYF
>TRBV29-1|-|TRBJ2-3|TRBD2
TGCAGCGCGTCCTCTAGCGGGGGGCCAGATACGCAGTATTTT
CSASSSGGPDTQYF
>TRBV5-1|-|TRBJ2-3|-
TGCGCCAGCAGCTTGAGGGACCTCACAGATACGCAGTATTTT
CASSLRDLTDTQYF
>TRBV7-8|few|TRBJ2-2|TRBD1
TGTGCCAGCAGCCCGCCGACAGGGAAGGTCGGGGAGCTGTTTTTT
CASSPPTGKVGELFF
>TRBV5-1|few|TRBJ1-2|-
TGCGCCAGCAGTGCCCAGGCGGGGAGAGGCTACACCTTC
CASSAQAGRGYTF
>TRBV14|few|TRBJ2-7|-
TGTGCCAGCAGCCCGTCGGGCTCCTACGAGCAGTACTTC
CASSPSGSYEQYF
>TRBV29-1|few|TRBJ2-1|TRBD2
TGCAGCGTTGCGGGGGTGTTAGGGCTGGCGGGAGGGTCCTACAATGAGCAGTTCTTC
CSVAGVLGLAGGSYNEQFF
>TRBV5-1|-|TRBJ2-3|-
TGCGCCAGCAGCTTGGTGTCGGGAAGTCCCACAGATACGCAGTATTTT
CASSLVSGSPTDTQYF
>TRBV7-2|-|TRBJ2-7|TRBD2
TGTGCCAGCAGCTTTGGGACTAGCGTCCCTTATGAGCAGTACTTC
CASSFGTSVPYEQYF
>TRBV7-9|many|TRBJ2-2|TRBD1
TGTGCCAGCAGCACCGAGGGGGCGCAGTCCACCGGGGAGCTGTTTTTT
CASSTEGAQSTGELFF
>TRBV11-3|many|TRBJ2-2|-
TGTGCCAGCGTGAATCCGAACACCGGGGAGCTGTTTTTT
CASVNPNTGELFF
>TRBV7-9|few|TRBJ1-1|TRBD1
TGTGCCAGCAGCACCCCGACAGGGACCTACACTGAAGCTTTCTTT
CASSTPTGTYTEAFF
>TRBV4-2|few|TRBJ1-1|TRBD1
TGTGCCAGCAGCCAGGGGGACAGGGAGGGAGGCACTGAAGCTTTCTTT
CASSQGDREGGTEAFF
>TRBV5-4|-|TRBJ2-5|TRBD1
TGTGCCAGCAGCTTTTACCCTCGCGGGACAGGGGAAAGGGAGACCCAGTACTTC
CASSFYPRGTGERETQYF